These 20 T cell receptor beta chains were all obtained from the same sample, sequenced in a study of blood T cells in healthy people across ages. Primed by a sample-barcoded 5' primer and a J-beta primer mix, a second PCR proceeded for about 6 to 12 cycles. A single record per CDR3 protein comes from TCRdb applying MiXCR to the 5' RACE reads. Among about 560,000 distinct CDR3 sequences, about 26% were seen once, and the ten largest hold roughly 3.5%. In addition, the sample was reused for a study of T cells of mothers and their children.

Sequenced input: blood. These receptors were taken from a boy under 10 years old in good health.

This clonotype has only a few counts. The J gene is TRBJ2-5, the V gene TRBV7-9, with D unresolved. The J call may be incorrect, as the DNA end agrees better with TRBJ2-7. CDR1 SEHNR and CDR2 FQNEAQ come from the germline V gene (reference sequence). The CDR3 extends over 13 amino acids. The CDR3 loop is CASSLEATHEQYF. CDR3 in DNA: TGTGCCAGCAGCTTAGAAGCAACTCACGAGCAGTACTTC.

This clonotype was seen only a few times. This chain uses TRBV4-3 with TRBJ2-7; 9 positions match TRBD2. Trimming at V came to 3 bases and at J to 0 bases, leaving 18 bases not matched to a gene. This CDR3 comprises 20 residues. Germline lookup yields CDR1 LGHNA and CDR2 YSLEER. The CDR3 loop is CASSQFGKMTSGHSSYEQYF. The CDR3 coding sequence is TGCGCCAGCAGCCAGTTTGGCAAAATGACTAGCGGTCACAGCTCCTACGAGCAGTACTTC.

This clonotype was counted a few times. J is TRBJ2-2 and V is TRBV29-1; D unresolved. The germline V gene encodes CDR1 SQVTM and CDR2 ANQGSEA. Trimming stripped 3 bases from V and 6 bases from J, with 5 bases between. The CDR3 is made up of 11 amino acids. CDR3 DNA sequence: TGCAGCGTTGAGTTGGCCGGGGAGCTGTTTTTT. Encoded protein: CSVELAGELFF.

V gene TRBV18 combines with J gene TRBJ2-1, with D perhaps TRBD1 or TRBD2 (6 bases each). V lost 10 bases, J lost 2 bases, and 15 bases lay in between. This CDR3 region has 14 residues. Germline V gene sequence: CDR1 KGHSH, CDR2 LQKENI. CDR3 nucleotide sequence: TGTGCCACCGCGGACGGGGGCACCTACAATGAGCAGTTCTTC. Translating gives CATADGGTYNEQFF.

This clonotype was picked up a small number of times. This chain joins TRBV10-3 and TRBJ2-7, with D perhaps matching TRBD1 (6 bases). Germline CDR1 ENHRY, CDR2 SYGVKD. The CDR3 length is 13 residues. V lost 10 bases and J 2 bases, leaving 15 bases between the germline ends. CDR3 sequence (DNA): TGTGCCAACAGCCGAGGACAGCCCTACGAGCAGTACTTC. It specifies CANSRGQPYEQYF.

This clonotype was seen a handful of times. This rearrangement joins TRBV6-5 to TRBJ1-2; 12 nucleotides agree with TRBD1. The CDR3 is 14 amino acids. Germline V gives CDR1 MNHEY, CDR2 SVGAGI. The V gene end was trimmed by 5 bases and the J gene end by 5 bases; junction bases not matched to a gene: 3. The CDR3 region is CASSKGQGAYGYTF. The CDR3 DNA is TGTGCCAGCAGTAAGGGACAGGGGGCGTATGGCTACACCTTC.

This chain uses TRBV18 with TRBJ1-3; D is uncertain. Germline V gene data show CDR1 as KGHSH and CDR2 as LQKENI. V was shortened by 4 bases and J by 1 base, with 11 bases between the two germline ends. The CDR3 is made up of 15 amino acids. The CDR3 loop reads CASSLRHVSGNTIYF. CDR3 nucleotides: TGTGCCAGCTCACTAAGACACGTTTCTGGAAACACCATATATTTT.

The rearrangement uses TRBV19 and TRBJ1-1, with 7 bases lining up with TRBD1. This CDR3 is built from 14 residues. V shed 6 bases, J shed 1 base, and the junction held 5 bases outside the gene matches. Germline V gives CDR1 LNHDA, CDR2 SQIVND (reference sequence). As DNA, the CDR3 is TGTGCCAGTAGGGAGGGGACAGCGAACACTGAAGCTTTCTTT. Encoded protein: CASREGTANTEAFF.

This clonotype was seen more than once but under ten times. J is TRBJ2-6 and V is TRBV7-9; D not certain. The CDR3 is made up of 14 amino acids. V was cut by 11 bases and J by 1 base, with 12 bases left in between. CDR1 and CDR2 (germline): SEHNR, FQNEAQ (reference sequence). CDR3 nucleotide sequence: TGTGCCGGCACTCTTCTTTCTGGGGCCAACGTCCTGACTTTC. This gives the protein CAGTLLSGANVLTF.

This clonotype was detected only a few times. The chain combines TRBV18 with TRBJ1-3; a weak D match, TRBD1 (5 bases). Germline CDR1 is KGHSH and CDR2 is LQKENI. The CDR3 contains 15 residues. V lost 3 bases, J lost 0 bases, and 9 bases lay in between. CDR3 DNA sequence: TGTGCCAGCTCACCGGGGCCGCTCTCTGGAAACACCATATATTTT. This translates into CASSPGPLSGNTIYF.

This clonotype was seen more than once but under ten times. The chain is built from TRBV2 and TRBJ1-6, with D unresolved. V was clipped by 3 bases and J by 14 bases, with 14 bases between them. The CDR3 loop spans 13 amino acids. CDR1 SNHLY and CDR2 FYNNEI come from the germline V gene. CDR3 amino acids: CASSEEPPGTLHF. Written as DNA, the CDR3 is TGTGCCAGCAGTGAGGAACCGCCCGGGACCCTCCACTTT.

This clonotype was picked up a small number of times. The chain combines TRBV5-1 with TRBJ1-2; D perhaps matches TRBD1 (5 bases). Trimming removed 0 bases from V and 8 bases from J, with 11 bases in between. The CDR3 totals 13 residues. Germline values: CDR1 SGHRS, CDR2 YFSETQ. The CDR3 coding sequence is TGCGCCAGCAGCTTGGGATCGGGGGACGGCTACACCTTC. Protein product: CASSLGSGDGYTF.

This clonotype was seen only a few times. The V gene is TRBV5-4, the J gene TRBJ2-7; the D gene is possibly TRBD1 (6 bases). CDR3 size: 13 residues. Trimming removed 5 bases from V and 7 bases from J, with 16 bases in between. In germline, CDR1 is SGHNT, CDR2 YYREEE (reference sequence). The CDR3 DNA reads TGTGCCAGCAGAGGCATGGGGGCGGAAGAGCAGTACTTC. It yields the protein CASRGMGAEEQYF.

This clonotype occurred a few times. V gene TRBV30 combines with J gene TRBJ2-7, with no clear D. Germline V gives CDR1 GTSNPN, CDR2 SVGIG (reference sequence). V shed 3 bases and J shed 0 bases, with 6 bases lying between them. The CDR3 extends over 12 amino acids. The CDR3 nucleotides are TGTGCCTGGAGCCCTTACTCCTACGAGCAGTACTTC. Protein: CAWSPYSYEQYF.

V usage is TRBV20-1 and J usage is TRBJ2-4; 9 bases are shared with TRBD1. The V gene end was trimmed by 4 bases and the J gene end by 9 bases; junction bases not matched to a gene: 4. The CDR3 has 12 amino acids. The germline V gene encodes CDR1 DFQATT and CDR2 SNEGSKA (reference sequence). Here the CDR3 reads CSAKDRGIIQYF. As DNA, the CDR3 is TGCAGTGCTAAGGACAGGGGAATCATTCAGTACTTC.

The rearrangement uses TRBV7-2 and TRBJ2-1; possibly TRBD2 for D (5 bases). The V gene's germline CDR1 is SGHTA and CDR2 FQGNSA. V shed 2 bases and J shed 10 bases, with 9 bases lying between them. This CDR3 has 12 residues. DNA of the CDR3: TGTGCCAGCAGCTTACGGTCGGGGGAGCAGTTCTTC. Amino acids: CASSLRSGEQFF.

The chain links TRBV3-1 to TRBJ2-7; 9 nucleotides agree with TRBD1. The tail of the sequence fits TRBJ2-1 better, so the J call may be wrong. Germline assignment: CDR1 LGHDT and CDR2 YNNKEL (reference sequence). The CDR3 runs 17 residues. The DNA of the CDR3 is TGTGCCAGCAGCCAAGATCGAGGTGCGGGGACAGGGCCTGAGCAGTTCTTC. Its translation is CASSQDRGAGTGPEQFF.

The CDR3 reads CASGLVLGRNGEKLFF. In DNA form, the CDR3 reads TGTGCTAGTGGTTTGGTACTGGGTCGGAACGGGGAAAAACTGTTTTTT. V usage is TRBV12-5 and J usage is TRBJ1-4; no definite D call. This CDR3 has 16 amino acids. Germline CDR1 is LGHNT and CDR2 is FRNRAP. V lost 0 bases, J lost 8 bases, and 16 bases lay in between.

The sample holds one count of this clonotype. The chain recombines TRBV19 with TRBJ1-5, with D uncertain. Germline CDR1 reads LNHDA; CDR2 reads SQIVND (reference sequence). The length of the CDR3 is 14 residues. Trimming removed 5 bases at V and 5 bases at J, with 13 bases between. CDR3 DNA: TGTGCCAGTAGTTGGCTTGGAGGAGATCAGCCCCAGCATTTT. Its protein is CASSWLGGDQPQHF. Looking up the rest from reference TRBV19 and TRBJ1-5 gives the full variable domain: DGGITQSPKYLFRKEGQNVTLSCEQNLNHDAMYWYRQDPGQGLRLIYYSQIVNDFQKGDIAEGYSVSREKKESFPLTVTSAQKNPTAFYLCASSWLGGDQPQHFGDGTRLSIL.

This clonotype was seen only a few times. V gene TRBV7-9 combines with J gene TRBJ2-2; D might be TRBD2 (7 bases). This CDR3 is built from 14 residues. The germline V gene encodes CDR1 SEHNR and CDR2 FQNEAQ (reference sequence). The V and J ends lost 6 bases and 8 bases respectively, with 16 bases between them. The DNA for the CDR3 is TGTGCCAGCAGGCTCACGGGGGGCCCTGGGGAGCTGTTTTTT. Residues: CASRLTGGPGELFF.